Below, 20 T cell receptor beta chains from the same sample are listed, as sequenced in a study of blood T cell repertoires in COVID-19. This table comes from immunoSEQ multiplex PCR, and its TCRdb copy is limited to in-frame clones, with some not included. The sample lists roughly 180,000 clones, 81% occurring once. Specimen: peripheral blood. These receptors originate from a woman aged 40 to 50 with COVID-19, enrolled during active disease.

The chain has TRBV5-4 and TRBJ2-1, with TRBD2 as a possible D gene (6 bases). Germline V gives CDR1 SGHNT, CDR2 YYREEE (reference sequence). V dropped 4 bases and J dropped 7 bases, with 9 bases sitting between them. The CDR3 is 12 amino acids. CDR3 bases: TGTGCCAGCAGCGGGGCGGGGAATGAGCAGTTCTTC. It translates to CASSGAGNEQFF. Looking up the rest from reference TRBV5-4 and TRBJ2-1 gives the full variable domain: ETGVTQSPTHLIKTRGQQVTLRCSSQSGHNTVSWYQQALGQGPQFIFQYYREEENGRGNFPPRFSGLQFPNYSSELNVNALELDDSALYLCASSGAGNEQFFGPGTRLTVL.

This clone was observed once. The rearrangement links TRBV7-8 to TRBJ1-2; D gene unclear. V was shortened by 2 bases and J by 0 bases, with 10 bases between the two germline ends. In germline, CDR1 is SGHVS, CDR2 FQNEAQ. The CDR3 contains 15 residues. CDR3 bases: TGTGCCAGCAGCTTATTACTGAGTTCTAACTATGGCTACACCTTC. The encoded protein is CASSLLLSSNYGYTF.

The genes are TRBV6-5 and TRBJ2-1, with D possibly TRBD2 on 5 matching bases. This CDR3 is 11 amino acids long. Germline CDR1 and CDR2: MNHEY and SVGAGI. V was pared by 6 bases and J by 6 bases, with 6 bases between. CDR3: CASSEGNEQFF. The CDR3 DNA sequence: TGTGCCAGCAGCGAGGGCAATGAGCAGTTCTTC.

The chain links TRBV27 to TRBJ1-1, with 7 bases lining up with TRBD1. Germline-derived CDR1 and CDR2 are MNHEY and SMNVEV (reference sequence). The length of the CDR3 is 16 residues. Trimming cost V 2 bases and J 0 bases; bases outside gene matches: 6. CDR3 sequence: CASSLHRGTLNTEAFF. The CDR3 DNA sequence: TGTGCCAGCAGTTTACACAGGGGAACCCTGAACACTGAAGCTTTCTTT.

The chain has TRBV5-6 and TRBJ1-4; D unclear. Germline CDR1 and CDR2: SGHDT and YYEEEE. The CDR3 totals 14 residues. The germline V and J ends were trimmed by 6 bases and 7 bases, with 16 bases remaining between them. The CDR3 is CASTHPREGEKLFF. The CDR3 DNA is TGTGCCAGCACCCACCCTCGGGAGGGTGAAAAACTGTTTTTT.

This clone was detected only a few times. This rearrangement joins TRBV2 to TRBJ1-1; the match to TRBD1 covers 8 bases. The V gene's germline CDR1 is SNHLY and CDR2 FYNNEI. This CDR3 is built from 12 residues. The V and J ends lost 11 bases and 5 bases, in that order; junction bases with no gene match: 7. Written as DNA, the CDR3 is TGTGCCTGCTCAGGGGGCGGGACTGAAGCTTTCTTT. As protein: CACSGGGTEAFF.

Points on this clone: The sample contains more than one DNA sequence encoding this CDR3. The chain combines TRBV6-5 with TRBJ1-2; D is undetermined. Per germline, CDR1 MNHEY and CDR2 SVGAGI. The CDR3 contains 10 residues. Trimming stripped 7 bases from V and 2 bases from J, with 2 bases between. The CDR3 spells CASTNYGYTF. The CDR3 region has the DNA TGTGCCAGCACGAACTATGGCTACACCTTC.

The chain carries TRBV6-6 and TRBJ1-5, with D possibly TRBD1 on 6 matching bases. The CDR3 sequence is 13 residues long. Trimming took off 5 bases at V and 4 bases at J, with 9 bases between the two ends. Germline CDR1 is MNHNY and CDR2 is SVGAGI (reference sequence). The CDR3 bases are TGTGCCAGCAGTAACAGGGAGAATCAGCCCCAGCATTTT. This sequence encodes CASSNRENQPQHF.

V is TRBV3-1 (or the pseudogene TRBV3-2) and J is TRBJ1-2; D is unresolved. Germline CDR1 is LGHDT and CDR2 is YNNKEL (reference sequence). This CDR3 has 15 residues. Trimming took 2 bases from V and 0 from J, leaving 10 bases between them. DNA for the CDR3: TGTGCCAGCAGCCAATTAACAGTAGCTAACTATGGCTACACCTTC. It is translated as CASSQLTVANYGYTF.

The chain couples TRBV7-9 to TRBJ2-2; a weak D match, TRBD2 (5 bases). Trimming shortened V by 2 bases and J by 1 base, and 14 bases separated the two germline ends. Germline values: CDR1 SEHNR, CDR2 FQNEAQ (reference sequence). This CDR3 region has 17 residues. The CDR3 spells CASSLLEGGLNTGELFF. The CDR3, as DNA: TGTGCCAGCAGCTTACTCGAGGGCGGGCTGAACACCGGGGAGCTGTTTTTT.

In regard to this clone: Different DNA sequences within this sample yield the same CDR3. The J gene is TRBJ1-1, the V gene TRBV27, with D perhaps matching TRBD1 (5 bases). Between the trimmed V and J ends, which lost 2 bases and 1 base, there was a span of 8 bases. The CDR3 has 14 residues. Germline values: CDR1 MNHEY, CDR2 SMNVEV (reference sequence). The DNA for the CDR3 is TGTGCCAGCAGTTTACAGGGCCAGAACACTGAAGCTTTCTTT. The encoded protein is CASSLQGQNTEAFF.

This chain connects TRBV2 to TRBJ2-1; 12 bases fit TRBD2. Germline-derived CDR1 and CDR2 are SNHLY and FYNNEI. Trimming took 9 bases from V and 4 from J; bases not matched to a gene: 7. This CDR3 is 15 amino acids long. This chain's CDR3 is CARELAGGRYNEQFF. In nucleotides, the CDR3 is TGTGCCAGGGAACTAGCGGGGGGCCGATACAATGAGCAGTTCTTC.

The rearrangement uses TRBV29-1 and TRBJ1-5, with 7 bases lining up with TRBD1. This CDR3 comprises 13 residues. Per the germline V gene, CDR1 is SQVTM and CDR2 is ANQGSEA. Trimming removed 6 bases from V and 2 bases from J; junction bases left unmatched: 4. The CDR3 reads CSVVTGGNQPQHF. The CDR3 DNA is TGCAGCGTCGTTACAGGGGGCAATCAGCCCCAGCATTTT.

The V call is TRBV28, the J call TRBJ2-1; the match to TRBD2 covers 9 bases. Germline V gives CDR1 MDHEN, CDR2 SYDVKM. Losses at the gene ends were 5 bases for V and 2 bases for J; bases not matched to a gene: 7. The CDR3 runs 16 residues. In DNA form, the CDR3 reads TGTGCCAGCAGTCAGACTAGCGGAAATCCCTACAATGAGCAGTTCTTC. Protein product: CASSQTSGNPYNEQFF.

The rearrangement uses TRBV6-1 and TRBJ2-3, with a weak D call TRBD2 (5 bases). V was clipped by 4 bases and J by 2 bases, with 16 bases between them. Germline values: CDR1 MNHNS, CDR2 SASEGT. The CDR3 has 16 amino acids. DNA of the CDR3: TGTGCCAGCAGTGCCCGCGGAGCGGTGTCCACAGATACGCAGTATTTT. It encodes CASSARGAVSTDTQYF.

The chain uses TRBV12-3 or TRBV12-4 and TRBJ1-1; 8 bases are a match to TRBD1. There are 13 residues in the CDR3. With V trimmed by 6 bases and J by 7 bases, 7 bases remained unmatched. Here the CDR3 DNA reads TGTGCCAGCAGCATGGGACAGGTCCGTGAAGCTTTCTTT. This translates into CASSMGQVREAFF.

The chain carries TRBV24-1 and TRBJ2-3, with D maybe TRBD2 (5 bases). The CDR3 covers 15 residues. CDR1 and CDR2 from the germline V gene are KGHDR and SFDVKD. V was cut by 6 bases and J by 1 base, with 13 bases left in between. The CDR3 bases are TGTGCCACCAGTCTTTCCGGGAAGGGCACAGATACGCAGTATTTT. This sequence encodes CATSLSGKGTDTQYF.

This sequence joins TRBV5-6 and TRBJ1-1; D is perhaps TRBD1 (6 bases). CDR3 length: 14 residues. Looked up from germline, CDR1 is SGHDT and CDR2 is YYEEEE. Trimming took off 5 bases at V and 4 bases at J, with 15 bases between the two ends. CDR3 DNA sequence: TGTGCCAGCAGGGCCACAGGGCGTGGCACTGAAGCTTTCTTT. Amino acid sequence: CASRATGRGTEAFF.

CDR3 loop: CGGLAGWNEQFF. The CDR3 DNA is TGCGGGGGTTTAGCGGGGTGGAATGAGCAGTTCTTC. J is TRBJ2-1 and V is TRBV29-1; 8 bases are shared with TRBD2. Germline V gene lookup returns CDR1 SQVTM and CDR2 ANQGSEA. The CDR3 contains 12 residues.

Many counts were recorded for this clone. The same CDR3 can be traced to other DNA sequences in this sample. The J gene is TRBJ2-2, the V gene TRBV7-9, with TRBD2 as a possible D gene (5 bases). Trimming removed 3 bases from V and 5 bases from J, with 7 bases in between. The CDR3 totals 13 residues. Germline assignment: CDR1 SEHNR and CDR2 FQNEAQ (reference sequence). This CDR3 reads CASSFSGTGELFF. Here the CDR3 DNA reads TGTGCCAGCAGCTTTTCGGGAACCGGGGAGCTGTTTTTT.